This paragraph reports one TCR beta chain. Its antigen is currently unknown. The sample is drawn from a study of cytomegalovirus exposure and HLA in healthy donors. Vbeta (60) and Jbeta (13) primers were used in the PCR. Libraries were prepared by immunoSEQ multiplex PCR; TCRdb keeps only in-frame clonotypes and omits some of them. The listing contains around 75,000 clones. Trimming shortened V by 3 bases and J by 0 bases, and 5 bases separated the two germline ends. CDR1 is SGDLS and CDR2 is YYNGEE in the germline V gene. The CDR3 is 13 residues long. Study results and caveats: Some V segments could not be told apart, so they were left out, TRBV6-2 and TRBV6-3 among them.

The V and J genes are TRBV9 and TRBJ2-3; the D is unclear. The TCR originated in a boy between 5 and 17 years old in good health and CMV-seronegative. Sequenced: PBMCs. For the CDR3, the DNA is TGTGCCAGCAGCGCCGTTAGCACAGATACGCAGTATTTT. Its translation: CASSAVSTDTQYF.